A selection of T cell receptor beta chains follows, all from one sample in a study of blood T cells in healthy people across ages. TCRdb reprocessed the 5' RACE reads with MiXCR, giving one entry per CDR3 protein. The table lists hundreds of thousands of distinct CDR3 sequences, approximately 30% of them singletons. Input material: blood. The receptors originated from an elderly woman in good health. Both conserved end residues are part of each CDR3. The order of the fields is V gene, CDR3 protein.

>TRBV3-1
CASSPTPGTAYEQYF
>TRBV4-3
CASSQDRLAYEQYF
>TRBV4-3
CASSSTATGGHYEQYF
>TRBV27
CASRAISRSSYNEQFF
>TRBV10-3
CAISGGQGQPLHF
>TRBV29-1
CSVLQGVSGELFF
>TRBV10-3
CATRNRQGMDEQYF
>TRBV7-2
CASSWGLAGVGEQFF
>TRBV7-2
CASSSGLANYEQYF
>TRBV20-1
CSAETGARDYGYTF
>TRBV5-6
CASSFSDSPYEQYF
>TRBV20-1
CSASPRQGKQETQYF
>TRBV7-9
CASSPGDAGLADTQYF
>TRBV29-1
CSGGANTGELFF
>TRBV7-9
CASSFRVENTEAFF
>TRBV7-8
CATAIGGSTDTQYF
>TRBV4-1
CASSQLGLAGGNEQFF
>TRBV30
CAWSAFPNTGELFF
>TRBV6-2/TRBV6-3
CASSYRGTPARQETQYF
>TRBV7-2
CASSIDVGTGELFF
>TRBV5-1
CTRSPPAASTDTQYF
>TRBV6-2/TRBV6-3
CASNFPGGTTDTQYF
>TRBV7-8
CASSRRGRDRDGNQPQHF
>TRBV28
CASSLLTWSYEQYF
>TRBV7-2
CASSMEGGQYNEQFF
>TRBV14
CASNQLSTDTQYF
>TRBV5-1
CASSLASAVVSGNTIYF
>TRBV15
CATSRASGGPYEQYF
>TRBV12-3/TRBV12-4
CASSSPGQQNTEAFF
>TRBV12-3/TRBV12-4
CASSLASGDSPLHF
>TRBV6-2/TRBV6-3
CASSAGGFRTDTQYF
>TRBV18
CASSPVVYGTEAFF
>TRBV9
CASSPTGQYGINYGYTF
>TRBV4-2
CASSQDPVLPTGELFF
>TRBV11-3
CASSPRRGLEQFF
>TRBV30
CAWGQNQGYTF
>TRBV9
CASSVDGGVETQYF
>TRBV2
CASSGSINQIYEQYF
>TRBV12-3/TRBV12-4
CASSDRASYNSPLHF
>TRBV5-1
CATSQSGTDTQYF
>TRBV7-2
CASSSSSWEQYF
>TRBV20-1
CSARMWESYTF
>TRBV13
CAGSLGRGAREQYF
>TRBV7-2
CASSRDRGEETQYF
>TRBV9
CASSVEGDRGPGGSSSYNEQYF
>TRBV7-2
CASSIIQGQPQHF
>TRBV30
CAWKFSDRGETEAFF
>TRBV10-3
CAITSTGATGELFF
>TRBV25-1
CASSGAGSYNEQFF
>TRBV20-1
CSARDPTGSGDTQYF
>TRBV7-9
CASSKQTGNTEAFF
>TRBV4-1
CASSQAGPPVPDTQYF
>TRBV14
CASSRTGAGFDEQYF
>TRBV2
CASSEAQGAAAFF
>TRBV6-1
CASSEAGEGGYTF
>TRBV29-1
CSVGQGFGTEAFF
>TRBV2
CASREGGAATYEQYF